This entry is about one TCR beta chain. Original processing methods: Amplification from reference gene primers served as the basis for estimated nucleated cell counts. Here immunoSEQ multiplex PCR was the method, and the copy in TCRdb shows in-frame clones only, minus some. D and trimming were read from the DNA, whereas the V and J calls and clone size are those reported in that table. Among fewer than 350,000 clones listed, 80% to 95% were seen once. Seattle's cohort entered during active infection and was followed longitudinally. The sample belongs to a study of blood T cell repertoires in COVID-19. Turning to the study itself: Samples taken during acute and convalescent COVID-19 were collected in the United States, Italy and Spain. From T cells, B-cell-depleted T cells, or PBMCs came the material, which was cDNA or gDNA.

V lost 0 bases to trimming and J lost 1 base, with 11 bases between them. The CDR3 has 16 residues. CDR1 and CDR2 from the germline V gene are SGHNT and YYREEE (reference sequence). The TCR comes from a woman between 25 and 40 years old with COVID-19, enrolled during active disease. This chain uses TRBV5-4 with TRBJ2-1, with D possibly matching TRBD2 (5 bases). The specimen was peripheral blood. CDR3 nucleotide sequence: TGTGCCAGCAGCTTGGGAACGGGAAGGTCCTACAATGAGCAGTTCTTC. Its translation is CASSLGTGRSYNEQFF.